This T cell receptor (beta chain) is from a study of cytomegalovirus exposure and HLA in healthy donors. About this clone: Its antigen remains unidentified.

Primers for the PCR totalled 60 Vbeta and 13 Jbeta. Profiled with immunoSEQ multiplex PCR; TCRdb holds only in-frame clones, not every one. The sample holds some 50,000 clones. With 5 bases clipped from V and 7 bases from J, the junction kept 8 bases outside the gene matches. Germline CDR1 and CDR2: SEHNR and FQNEAQ (reference sequence). There are 15 residues in the CDR3. Overall study findings and caveats: A missense variant in DCLRE1C was later tied to TCR beta V- and J-gene trimming. Sequence variants that were highly shared formed a cluster that was likely a sequencing artifact. Donors belonging to an Asian-associated ancestry cluster reportedly showed fewer N-insertions in productive TCRs than the approximately 690-donor mean, according to what a later analysis found.

The origin of this receptor is a woman between 40 and 50 years old in good health and CMV-seronegative. The chain recombines TRBV7-9 with TRBJ2-2; 9 positions match TRBD1. The sequencing sample was made of PBMCs. The CDR3 protein is CASSTGQGIGGELFF. For the CDR3, the DNA is TGTGCCAGCAGCACGGGACAGGGAATCGGCGGGGAGCTGTTTTTT.